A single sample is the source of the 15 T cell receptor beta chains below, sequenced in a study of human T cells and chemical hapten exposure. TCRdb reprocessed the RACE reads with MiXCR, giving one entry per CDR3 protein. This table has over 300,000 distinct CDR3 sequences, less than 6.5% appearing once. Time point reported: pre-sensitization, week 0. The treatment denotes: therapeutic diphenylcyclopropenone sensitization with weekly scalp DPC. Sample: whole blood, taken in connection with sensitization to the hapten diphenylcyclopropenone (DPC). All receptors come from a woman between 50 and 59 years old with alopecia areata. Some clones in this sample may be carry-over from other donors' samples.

Here the CDR3 reads CASSPDGGHNEQFF. CDR3 coding DNA: TGTGCCAGCAGCCCCGACGGGGGCCACAATGAGCAGTTCTTC. The chain carries TRBV21-1 and TRBJ2-1; the table assigns TRBD1, which was not confirmed against the DNA. TRBV21-1 is given as a pseudogene. This CDR3 comprises 14 residues.

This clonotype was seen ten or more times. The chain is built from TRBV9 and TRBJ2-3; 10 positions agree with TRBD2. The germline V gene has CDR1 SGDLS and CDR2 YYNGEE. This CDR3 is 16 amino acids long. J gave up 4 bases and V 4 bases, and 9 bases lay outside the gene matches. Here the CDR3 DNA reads TGTGCCAGCAGCCAGGGCAACCTAGCGGGGGCAGATACGCAGTATTTT. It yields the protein CASSQGNLAGADTQYF.

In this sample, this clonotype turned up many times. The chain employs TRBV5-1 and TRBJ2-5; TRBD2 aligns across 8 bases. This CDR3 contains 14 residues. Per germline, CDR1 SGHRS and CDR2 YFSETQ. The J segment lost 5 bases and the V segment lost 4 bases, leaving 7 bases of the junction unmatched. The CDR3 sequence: CASSRGTREETQYF. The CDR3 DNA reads TGCGCCAGCAGCCGAGGGACTAGGGAGGAGACCCAGTACTTC.

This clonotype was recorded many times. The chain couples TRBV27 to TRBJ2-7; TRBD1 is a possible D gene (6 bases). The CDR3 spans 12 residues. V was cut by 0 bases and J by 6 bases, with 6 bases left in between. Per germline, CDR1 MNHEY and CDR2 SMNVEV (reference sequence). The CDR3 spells CASSLSGAEQYF. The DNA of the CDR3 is TGTGCCAGCAGTTTATCGGGGGCCGAGCAGTACTTC.

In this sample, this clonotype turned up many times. CDR3 in amino acids: CASSLVGEGEAFF. The CDR3 nucleotides are TGCGCCAGCAGCTTGGTAGGGGAAGGTGAAGCTTTCTTT. The chain combines TRBV5-1 with TRBJ1-1; perhaps TRBD1 as D (5 bases). The CDR3 spans 13 residues. V was pared by 0 bases and J by 7 bases, with 10 bases between. Germline CDR1 SGHRS, CDR2 YFSETQ.

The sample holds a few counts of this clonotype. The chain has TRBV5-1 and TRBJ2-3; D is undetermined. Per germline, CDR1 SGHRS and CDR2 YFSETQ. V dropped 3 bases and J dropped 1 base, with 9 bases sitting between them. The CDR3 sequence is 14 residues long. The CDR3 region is CASSSHSGTDTQYF. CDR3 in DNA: TGCGCCAGCAGCTCACATTCGGGCACAGATACGCAGTATTTT.

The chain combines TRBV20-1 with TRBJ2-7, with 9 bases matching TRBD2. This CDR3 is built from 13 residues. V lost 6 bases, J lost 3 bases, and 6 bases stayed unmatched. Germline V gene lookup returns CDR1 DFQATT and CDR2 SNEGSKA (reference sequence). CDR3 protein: CSAYSSGNYEQYF. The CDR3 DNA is TGCAGTGCCTACTCTAGCGGGAACTACGAGCAGTACTTC.

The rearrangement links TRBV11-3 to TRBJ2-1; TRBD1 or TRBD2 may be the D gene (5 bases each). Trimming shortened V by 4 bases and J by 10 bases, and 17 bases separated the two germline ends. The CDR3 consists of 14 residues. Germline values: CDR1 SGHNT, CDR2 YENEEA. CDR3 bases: TGTGCCAGCAGCTCGCCCCGGGGCGCGGGCGAGCAGTTCTTC. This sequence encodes CASSSPRGAGEQFF.

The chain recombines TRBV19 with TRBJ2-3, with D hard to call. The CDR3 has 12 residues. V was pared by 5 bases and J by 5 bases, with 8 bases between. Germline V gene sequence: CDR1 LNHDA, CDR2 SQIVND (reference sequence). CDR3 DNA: TGTGCCAGTAGTCGGGTGGAAGATACGCAGTATTTT. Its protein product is CASSRVEDTQYF.

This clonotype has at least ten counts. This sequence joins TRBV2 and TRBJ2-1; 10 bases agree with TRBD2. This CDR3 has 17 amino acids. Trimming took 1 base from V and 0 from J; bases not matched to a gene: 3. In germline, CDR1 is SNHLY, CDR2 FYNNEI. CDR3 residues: CASSEGASGSSYNEQFF. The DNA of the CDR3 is TGTGCCAGCAGTGAAGGGGCTAGCGGGAGCTCCTACAATGAGCAGTTCTTC.

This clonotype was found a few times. The CDR3 region has the DNA TGTGCCAGCAAACAGGGGCCTTATCAGCCCCAGCATTTT. Its protein is CASKQGPYQPQHF. The chain uses TRBV27 and TRBJ1-5; 7 bases are shared with TRBD1. Germline CDR1 is MNHEY and CDR2 is SMNVEV (reference sequence). V lost 7 bases to trimming and J lost 5 bases; unmatched junction nucleotides: 5. CDR3 size: 13 residues.

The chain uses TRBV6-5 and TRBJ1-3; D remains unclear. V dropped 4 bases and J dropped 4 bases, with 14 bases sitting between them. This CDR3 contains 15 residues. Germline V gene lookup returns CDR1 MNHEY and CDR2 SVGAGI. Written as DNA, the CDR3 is TGTGCCAGCAGTTCCACCGACTTGGGGGGAAACACCATATATTTT. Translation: CASSSTDLGGNTIYF.

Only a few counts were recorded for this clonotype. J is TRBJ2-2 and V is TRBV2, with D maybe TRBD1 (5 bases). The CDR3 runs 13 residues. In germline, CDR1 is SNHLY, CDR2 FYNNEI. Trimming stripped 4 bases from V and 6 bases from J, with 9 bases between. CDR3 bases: TGTGCCAGCAGTGGACAGTTAGCCGGGGAGCTGTTTTTT. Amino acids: CASSGQLAGELFF.

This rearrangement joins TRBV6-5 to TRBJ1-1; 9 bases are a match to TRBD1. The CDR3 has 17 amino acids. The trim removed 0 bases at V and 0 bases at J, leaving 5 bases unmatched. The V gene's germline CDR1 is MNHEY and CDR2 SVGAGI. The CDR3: CASSYSSQGAVNTEAFF. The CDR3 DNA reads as TGTGCCAGCAGTTACTCATCACAGGGGGCAGTGAACACTGAAGCTTTCTTT.

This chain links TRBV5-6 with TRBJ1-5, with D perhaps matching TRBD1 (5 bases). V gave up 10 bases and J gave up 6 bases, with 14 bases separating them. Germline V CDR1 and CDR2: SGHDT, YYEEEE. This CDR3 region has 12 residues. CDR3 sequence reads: CASRRGVQPQHF. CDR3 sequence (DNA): TGTGCCTCCAGACGGGGGGTTCAGCCCCAGCATTTT.